This T cell receptor beta chain was recovered during a study of control samples from healthy donors and cancer patients. The assay was immunoSEQ multiplex PCR, and TCRdb's table has in-frame clones only and misses some. The sample shows about 150,000 clones, over 90% of them seen only once. The V and J ends lost 7 bases and 2 bases respectively, with 11 bases between them. This CDR3 region has 13 residues. Germline lookup yields CDR1 LNHDA and CDR2 SQIVND (reference sequence). This clone was observed a handful of times. The V and J genes are TRBV19 and TRBJ1-1, with D hard to call. Sequencing was done on a sample of blood. The sequence derives from a man aged 45 to 65 in good health. The CDR3 nucleotides read TGTGCCAGTACTGGCCAGCCTAACACTGAAGCTTTCTTT. Protein sequence: CASTGQPNTEAFF.